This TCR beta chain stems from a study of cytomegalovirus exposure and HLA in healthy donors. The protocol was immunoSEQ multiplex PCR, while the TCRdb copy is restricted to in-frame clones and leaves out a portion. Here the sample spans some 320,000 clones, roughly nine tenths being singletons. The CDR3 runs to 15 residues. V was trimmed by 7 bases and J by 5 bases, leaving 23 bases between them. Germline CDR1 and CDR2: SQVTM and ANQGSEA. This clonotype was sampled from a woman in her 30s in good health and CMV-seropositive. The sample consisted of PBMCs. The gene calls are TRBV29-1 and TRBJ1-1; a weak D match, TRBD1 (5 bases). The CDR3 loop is CSAVGRKGFGTEAFF. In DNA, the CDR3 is TGCAGCGCCGTGGGGCGGAAAGGGTTCGGTACTGAAGCTTTCTTT.